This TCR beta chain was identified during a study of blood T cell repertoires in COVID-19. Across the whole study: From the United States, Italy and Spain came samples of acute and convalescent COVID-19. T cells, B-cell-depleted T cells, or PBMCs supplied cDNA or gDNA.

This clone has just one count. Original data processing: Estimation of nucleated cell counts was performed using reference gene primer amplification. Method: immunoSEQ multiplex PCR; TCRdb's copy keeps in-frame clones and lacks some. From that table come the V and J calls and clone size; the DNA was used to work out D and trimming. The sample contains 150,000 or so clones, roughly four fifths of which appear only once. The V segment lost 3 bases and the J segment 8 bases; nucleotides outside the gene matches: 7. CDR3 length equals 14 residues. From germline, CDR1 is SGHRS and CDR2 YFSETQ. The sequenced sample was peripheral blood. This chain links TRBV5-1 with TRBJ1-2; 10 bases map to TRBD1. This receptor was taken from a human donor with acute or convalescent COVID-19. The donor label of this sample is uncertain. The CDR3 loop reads CASSSGTGAVGYTF. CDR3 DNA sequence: TGCGCCAGCAGCTCCGGGACAGGGGCTGTCGGCTACACCTTC.